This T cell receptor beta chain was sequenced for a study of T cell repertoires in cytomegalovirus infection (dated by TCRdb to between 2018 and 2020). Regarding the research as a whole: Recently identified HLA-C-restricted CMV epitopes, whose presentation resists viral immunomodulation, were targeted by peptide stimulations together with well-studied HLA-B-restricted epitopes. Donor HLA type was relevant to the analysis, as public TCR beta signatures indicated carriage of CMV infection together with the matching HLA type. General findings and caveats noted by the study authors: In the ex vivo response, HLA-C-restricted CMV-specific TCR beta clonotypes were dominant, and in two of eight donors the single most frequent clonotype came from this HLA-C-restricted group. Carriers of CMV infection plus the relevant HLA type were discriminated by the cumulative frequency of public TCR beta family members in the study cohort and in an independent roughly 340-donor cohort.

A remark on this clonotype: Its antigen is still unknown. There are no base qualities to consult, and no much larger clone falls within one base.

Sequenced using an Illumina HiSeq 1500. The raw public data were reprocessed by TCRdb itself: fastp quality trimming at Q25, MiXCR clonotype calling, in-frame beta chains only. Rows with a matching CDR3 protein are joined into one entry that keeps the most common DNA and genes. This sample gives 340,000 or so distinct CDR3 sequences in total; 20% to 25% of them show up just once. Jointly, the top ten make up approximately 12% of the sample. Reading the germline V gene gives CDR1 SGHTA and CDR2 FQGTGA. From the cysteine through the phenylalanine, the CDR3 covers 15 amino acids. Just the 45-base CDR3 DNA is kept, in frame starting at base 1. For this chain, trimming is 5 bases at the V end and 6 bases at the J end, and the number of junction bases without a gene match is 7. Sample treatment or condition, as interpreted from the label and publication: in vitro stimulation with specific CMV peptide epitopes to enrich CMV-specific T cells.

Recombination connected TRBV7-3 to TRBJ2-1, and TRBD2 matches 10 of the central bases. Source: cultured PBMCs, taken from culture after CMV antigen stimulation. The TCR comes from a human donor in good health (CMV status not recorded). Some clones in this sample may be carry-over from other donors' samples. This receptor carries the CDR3 CASSLRLAGPNEQFF. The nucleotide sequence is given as TGTGCCAGCAGCCTAAGACTAGCGGGCCCCAATGAGCAGTTCTTC.